This record covers a single T cell receptor beta chain. Antigen unknown. This record comes from a study of T-cell memory formation after mild COVID-19. On the study more broadly: TCR clusters were mostly donor specific.

Using its own MiXCR run on the 5' RACE reads, TCRdb lists one record per CDR3 protein. Here the sample spans 450,000 or so distinct CDR3 sequences, approximately 20% being singletons. Overall study findings and caveats: The authors left the SARS-CoV-2 specificity of second-wave clones peaking on day 37 unconfirmed. Clones which contracted sat mainly in CM and EM if CD4+, and in EMRA if CD8+.

Losses at the gene ends were 0 bases for V and 4 bases for J; bases not matched to a gene: 6. In germline, CDR1 is SGHRS, CDR2 YFSETQ. The CDR3 is made up of 15 amino acids. The clonotype originates from an adult woman who had mild COVID-19 (a few samples of this study predate the infection). Cell type and time point are not known. The chain employs TRBV5-1 and TRBJ1-2; the match to TRBD1 covers 7 bases. Sequencing used PBMCs or a T cell subset sorted from them (not recorded which). The CDR3 nucleotides read TGCGCCAGCAGCTTGGCTCAGGGGGGGAGCTATGGCTACACCTTC. Its translation: CASSLAQGGSYGYTF. Complete variable domain (other parts from reference TRBV5-1 and TRBJ1-2): KAGVTQTPRYLIKTRGQQVTLSCSPISGHRSVSWYQQTPGQGLQFLFEYFSETQRNKGNFPGRFSGRQFSNSRSEMNVSTLELGDSALYLCASSLAQGGSYGYTFGSGTRLTVV.